The rows below give T cell receptor beta chains drawn from one sample of a study of CD4 T cells in relation to SARS-CoV-2 and coronaviruses. This table comes from immunoSEQ multiplex PCR, and its TCRdb copy is limited to in-frame clones, with some not included. Here the sample spans around 24,000 clones, more than 60% being singletons. These receptors have no identified antigens. Sequences were obtained from CD4+ T cells from PBMCs, cultured in vitro. These receptor sequences come from a human donor in good health. CDR3s include the opening cysteine and the closing phenylalanine or tryptophan. Each record gives: D gene, V gene, clone size, J gene, CDR3 protein, CDR3 DNA. D genes are given only for firm matches. A row's size may be missing; if present it is once, few, many or a size class.

D gene: TRBD2; V gene: TRBV10-3; clone size: once; J gene: TRBJ2-1; CDR3 protein: CAISEGWAGDYNEQFF; CDR3 DNA: TGTGCCATCAGTGAGGGCTGGGCGGGAGACTACAATGAGCAGTTCTTC
D gene: TRBD2; V gene: TRBV18; clone size: NA; J gene: TRBJ2-3; CDR3 protein: CASSPPGRAGDTQYF; CDR3 DNA: TGTGCCAGCTCACCACCCGGCAGAGCGGGGGATACGCAGTATTTT
D gene: NA; V gene: TRBV5-5; clone size: NA; J gene: TRBJ1-1; CDR3 protein: CASSCLGASDHRYWNTEAFF; CDR3 DNA: TGTGCCAGCAGCTGTCTGGGGGCTTCTGATCATCGTTATTGGAACACTGAAGCTTTCTTT
D gene: NA; V gene: TRBV7-9; clone size: NA; J gene: TRBJ1-1; CDR3 protein: CASSLEGGLTEAFF; CDR3 DNA: TGTGCCAGCAGCTTAGAGGGGGGGCTCACTGAAGCTTTCTTT
D gene: NA; V gene: TRBV6-2/TRBV6-3; clone size: NA; J gene: TRBJ1-1; CDR3 protein: CASSYYSGNTEAFF; CDR3 DNA: TGTGCCAGCAGTTACTATAGCGGTAACACTGAAGCTTTCTTT
D gene: NA; V gene: TRBV4-2; clone size: few; J gene: TRBJ2-3; CDR3 protein: CATREWSTDTQYF; CDR3 DNA: TGTGCCACTCGGGAGTGGAGCACAGATACGCAGTATTTT
D gene: TRBD1; V gene: TRBV6-5; clone size: few; J gene: TRBJ1-5; CDR3 protein: CASSYTTGDDQPQHF; CDR3 DNA: TGTGCCAGCAGTTACACAACAGGGGACGATCAGCCCCAGCATTTT
D gene: NA; V gene: TRBV11-2; clone size: NA; J gene: TRBJ1-1; CDR3 protein: CASSLVGPNTEAFF; CDR3 DNA: TGTGCCAGCAGCTTAGTTGGGCCGAACACTGAAGCTTTCTTT
D gene: TRBD1; V gene: TRBV9; clone size: NA; J gene: TRBJ1-2; CDR3 protein: CASSLAGGGQETYGYTF; CDR3 DNA: TGTGCCAGCAGCCTAGCGGGGGGGGGACAGGAGACATATGGCTACACCTTC
D gene: TRBD1; V gene: TRBV9; clone size: few; J gene: TRBJ2-7; CDR3 protein: CASSVAPGGGMVGNEQYF; CDR3 DNA: TGTGCCAGCAGCGTAGCGCCAGGGGGCGGGATGGTCGGCAACGAGCAGTACTTC
D gene: TRBD2; V gene: TRBV6-2/TRBV6-3; clone size: few; J gene: TRBJ2-3; CDR3 protein: CASSYTSGGSTDTQYF; CDR3 DNA: TGTGCCAGCAGTTATACTTCGGGGGGGAGCACAGATACGCAGTATTTT
D gene: NA; V gene: TRBV10-2; clone size: NA; J gene: TRBJ2-2; CDR3 protein: CAGYPGTQGIGELFF; CDR3 DNA: TGCGCCGGGTACCCCGGGACCCAAGGAATCGGGGAGCTGTTTTTT
D gene: TRBD2; V gene: TRBV29-1; clone size: NA; J gene: TRBJ2-2; CDR3 protein: CSVKTSGTGELFF; CDR3 DNA: TGCAGCGTCAAGACTAGCGGGACCGGGGAGCTGTTTTTT
D gene: TRBD1; V gene: TRBV7-2; clone size: NA; J gene: TRBJ2-4; CDR3 protein: CASSQGAGSIQYF; CDR3 DNA: TGTGCCAGCAGCCAGGGGGCGGGTAGCATTCAGTACTTC
D gene: NA; V gene: TRBV2; clone size: NA; J gene: TRBJ1-4; CDR3 protein: CASSPGPTNEKLFF; CDR3 DNA: TGTGCCAGCAGTCCGGGACCAACTAATGAAAAACTGTTTTTT
D gene: TRBD2; V gene: TRBV29-1; clone size: NA; J gene: TRBJ2-1; CDR3 protein: CSVDLGGRGPGGNEQFF; CDR3 DNA: TGCAGCGTTGATTTGGGCGGGAGGGGTCCGGGGGGGAATGAGCAGTTCTTC
D gene: NA; V gene: TRBV4-2; clone size: NA; J gene: TRBJ2-7; CDR3 protein: CASSQGSSYEQYF; CDR3 DNA: TGTGCCAGCAGCCAAGGAAGCTCCTACGAGCAGTACTTC
D gene: TRBD1; V gene: TRBV24-1; clone size: NA; J gene: TRBJ2-3; CDR3 protein: CATQAWGTGGPTDTQYF; CDR3 DNA: TGTGCCACCCAAGCGTGGGGAACAGGGGGTCCCACAGATACGCAGTATTTT
D gene: NA; V gene: TRBV6-2/TRBV6-3; clone size: NA; J gene: TRBJ1-1; CDR3 protein: CASSYWLGSEAFF; CDR3 DNA: TGTGCCAGCAGTTACTGGTTGGGGTCTGAAGCTTTCTTT
D gene: TRBD1; V gene: TRBV19; clone size: medium-sized; J gene: TRBJ1-5; CDR3 protein: CASSLAGGLKQPQHF; CDR3 DNA: TGTGCCAGTAGTTTGGCAGGGGGTCTTAAGCAGCCCCAGCATTTT
D gene: TRBD1; V gene: TRBV13; clone size: NA; J gene: TRBJ2-2; CDR3 protein: CASSYGQGFDTGELFF; CDR3 DNA: TGTGCCAGCAGCTACGGACAGGGGTTTGACACCGGGGAGCTGTTTTTT
D gene: TRBD2; V gene: TRBV29-1; clone size: once; J gene: TRBJ2-1; CDR3 protein: CSVEDRGGRGPYNEQFF; CDR3 DNA: TGCAGCGTTGAAGATCGGGGGGGGAGGGGCCCCTACAATGAGCAGTTCTTC
D gene: TRBD1; V gene: TRBV7-9; clone size: NA; J gene: TRBJ1-6; CDR3 protein: CASSPQGARNSPLHF; CDR3 DNA: TGTGCCAGCAGCCCACAGGGGGCTCGAAATTCACCCCTCCACTTT
D gene: NA; V gene: TRBV6-2/TRBV6-3; clone size: NA; J gene: TRBJ2-2; CDR3 protein: CASSYGWDNGELFF; CDR3 DNA: TGTGCCAGCAGTTACGGCTGGGACAACGGGGAGCTGTTTTTT
D gene: TRBD2; V gene: TRBV7-2; clone size: NA; J gene: TRBJ2-1; CDR3 protein: CASTPRTSDGVGQFF; CDR3 DNA: TGTGCCAGCACCCCCCGGACTAGCGATGGAGTGGGGCAGTTCTTC
D gene: NA; V gene: TRBV4-3; clone size: NA; J gene: TRBJ2-5; CDR3 protein: CASSQDRGETQYF; CDR3 DNA: TGCGCCAGCAGCCAAGATAGGGGGGAGACCCAGTACTTC
D gene: TRBD2; V gene: TRBV27; clone size: NA; J gene: TRBJ2-7; CDR3 protein: CASSLGGLAGREQYF; CDR3 DNA: TGTGCCAGCAGTTTGGGTGGACTAGCGGGAAGGGAGCAGTACTTC
D gene: TRBD1; V gene: TRBV4-3; clone size: NA; J gene: TRBJ2-2; CDR3 protein: CASSQDRGRTGELFF; CDR3 DNA: TGCGCCAGCAGCCAAGATAGGGGGCGTACCGGGGAGCTGTTTTTT